One sample yielded the 17 T cell receptor beta chains listed below, sequenced in a study of sequential checkpoint blockade in melanoma (dated by TCRdb to 2018 to 2020). The method behind the library was the immunoSEQ multiplex PCR assay. Entries here come from immuneACCESS through TCRdb and include only in-frame sequences with V and J called. Some clones fail to appear in such tables; in the studies checked, an unresolved V gene covers under half of the shortfall, and the cause of the remainder is unknown. The sample data list almost 7,500 clones, and about a quarter of these were observed just once. The top ten clonotypes cover more than 9.5% of the sample. This specimen's treatment or condition label, interpreted: randomized to nivolumab then ipilimumab (arm A) or the reverse (arm B). The sequences come from tumor tissue (inferred from file names), collected from a patient given nivolumab and ipilimumab in sequence. The receptors originated from a human donor with melanoma.

The chain couples TRBV10-2 to TRBJ1-5; D is unclear. The CDR3 length is 16 residues. Germline V CDR1 and CDR2: WSHSY, SAAADI. V gave up 5 bases and J gave up 1 base, with 15 bases separating them. The chain's CDR3 is CASSRAGPISNQPQHF. CDR3 DNA sequence: TGCGCCAGCAGTCGAGCAGGCCCTATAAGCAATCAGCCCCAGCATTTT.

The chain joins TRBV25-1 to TRBJ1-1; weak D call: TRBD1 (5 bases). CDR3 length: 14 amino acids. The V gene lost 2 bases and the J gene lost 1 base, with 8 bases spanning the gap. Looked up from germline, CDR1 is MGHDK and CDR2 is SYGVNS. The CDR3 protein is CASSEDGANTEAFF. The CDR3 DNA reads TGTGCCAGCAGTGAAGACGGGGCGAACACTGAAGCTTTCTTT.

The genes are TRBV9 and TRBJ2-5; TRBD2 agrees at 11 bases. Germline values: CDR1 SGDLS, CDR2 YYNGEE. After removal of 5 bases from V and 4 bases from J, the junction contained 10 bases not matched to a gene. This CDR3 region has 16 residues. The CDR3 protein is CASSEWLAGGSETQYF. The CDR3 nucleotides are TGTGCCAGCAGTGAATGGCTAGCGGGAGGATCAGAGACCCAGTACTTC.

This clone was seen a few times. At one end the junction does not follow the germline gene, possibly because of a read error. The chain employs TRBV6-8 and TRBJ1-1; TRBD1 might be the D (5 bases). The germline V gene encodes CDR1 MNHGY and CDR2 SAAAGT. The CDR3 extends over 13 amino acids. CDR3 sequence (DNA): TGTGCCAGCAGTGACTCGGGGGAGGGTGAAGCTTTCTTT. Translating gives CASSDSGEGEAFF.

This clone was observed a few times. The genes are TRBV12-5 and TRBJ2-1; 7 positions match TRBD2. The CDR3 is made up of 15 amino acids. Germline CDR1 and CDR2: LGHNT and FRNRAP. Losses at the gene ends were 5 bases for V and 7 bases for J; bases not matched to a gene: 11. CDR3 loop: CASGPGGLPTNEQFF. The CDR3 DNA reads as TGTGCTAGTGGTCCGGGGGGACTACCGACTAATGAGCAGTTCTTC.

The chain recombines TRBV7-7 with TRBJ2-1, with a tentative D call TRBD1 (6 bases). The CDR3 is 14 residues long. Germline lookup yields CDR1 SSHAT and CDR2 FNYEAQ (reference sequence). V was shortened by 1 base and J by 3 bases, with 7 bases between the two germline ends. CDR3 sequence (DNA): TGTGCCAGCAGCTTAGGGACAGTCTACAATGAGCAGTTCTTC. Protein sequence: CASSLGTVYNEQFF.

V is TRBV5-1 and J is TRBJ2-7; D is perhaps TRBD1 or TRBD2 (5 bases each). CDR3 length: 14 residues. CDR1 SGHRS and CDR2 YFSETQ come from the germline V gene. The V end lost 1 base, the J end lost 5 bases, and 13 bases lay between the germline ends. The CDR3 loop reads CASSLTGTQDEQYV. The CDR3 nucleotides are TGCGCCAGCAGCTTGACCGGGACCCAGGACGAGCAGTACGTC.

By share, this clone counts as medium-sized. This chain links TRBV11-3 with TRBJ1-3; no reliable D call. Germline V gives CDR1 SGHNT, CDR2 YENEEA. The CDR3 consists of 14 residues. V shed 2 bases and J shed 2 bases, with 7 bases lying between them. The CDR3 nucleotides are TGTGCCAGCAGCTTAAGACATACTGGAAACACCATATATTTT. Translating it yields CASSLRHTGNTIYF.

The chain combines TRBV29-1 with TRBJ1-5; D is ambiguous. Deletions cut 8 bases from V and 7 bases from J, with 15 bases between. The germline gives CDR1 SQVTM, CDR2 ANQGSEA. The CDR3 is 12 residues long. CDR3 protein: CSPPNKRQPQHF. DNA of the CDR3: TGCAGCCCCCCTAATAAGCGCCAGCCCCAGCATTTT.

This chain connects TRBV6-8 to TRBJ2-7; D is unresolved. This CDR3 has 13 residues. Germline V gene sequence: CDR1 MNHGY, CDR2 SAAAGT. V lost 0 bases, J lost 5 bases, and 8 bases lay in between. The CDR3 here is CASSYSEFDEQYV. The CDR3 bases are TGTGCCAGCAGTTACTCTGAGTTCGACGAGCAGTACGTC.

This clone showed up many times. This sequence joins TRBV11-3 and TRBJ1-2, with no clear D. In germline, CDR1 is SGHNT, CDR2 YENEEA. V gave up 3 bases and J gave up 4 bases, with 15 bases separating them. The CDR3 is 15 amino acids. The CDR3 region is CASSLMADNGYGYTF. The CDR3 DNA reads as TGTGCCAGCAGCTTGATGGCCGACAACGGCTATGGCTACACCTTC.

V usage is TRBV11-3 and J usage is TRBJ2-3; no definite D call. CDR3 length equals 20 residues. CDR1 SGHNT and CDR2 YENEEA come from the germline V gene. Trimming cost V 5 bases and J 1 base, with 28 bases left between them. The CDR3 nucleotides are TGTGCCAGCAGCCCCGCCAGCAGCCAGGCAATGGGTGTTCGCACAGATACGCAGTATTTT. It translates to CASSPASSQAMGVRTDTQYF.

This clone was recorded at least ten times. This chain links TRBV6-8 with TRBJ2-2; 10 bases agree with TRBD1. This CDR3 spans 14 amino acids. CDR1 and CDR2 (germline): MNHGY, SAAAGT. Germline trimming cut 6 bases from V and 6 bases from J; bases unmatched to any gene: 4. The CDR3 DNA reads TGTGCCAGCAGCCCAGGACAGGGGGCCGGGGAGCTGTTTTTT. It is translated as CASSPGQGAGELFF.

This clone has just one count. The chain combines TRBV5-1 with TRBJ2-1, with 8 bases fitting TRBD1. Per the germline V gene, CDR1 is SGHRS and CDR2 is YFSETQ. The CDR3 consists of 16 residues. V lost 0 bases, J lost 5 bases, and 7 bases stayed unmatched. CDR3 DNA sequence: TGCGCCAGCAGCTTGGGCGGACAGGGACGTAACAATGAGCAGTTCTTC. This gives the protein CASSLGGQGRNNEQFF.

This rearrangement joins TRBV28 to TRBJ1-3; D uncertain. This CDR3 is 16 amino acids long. In germline, CDR1 is MDHEN, CDR2 SYDVKM. V was trimmed by 8 bases and J by 0 bases, leaving 17 bases between them. CDR3 nucleotide sequence: TGTGCCAGCTCCGCCCCCCTCAGGAGCTCTGGAAACACCATATATTTT. This encodes CASSAPLRSSGNTIYF.

The gene calls are TRBV30 and TRBJ2-1; D is perhaps TRBD1 (8 bases). This CDR3 is 14 amino acids long. Trimming pared 6 bases from V and 9 bases from J, leaving 21 bases between. Germline V gene sequence: CDR1 GTSNPN, CDR2 SVGIG (reference sequence). Here the CDR3 DNA reads TGTGCCTGCTCGGGGGGAGCAGGGGGCGGTGAGCAGTTCTTC. It yields the protein CACSGGAGGGEQFF.

This clone was recorded at least ten times. The chain has TRBV11-3 and TRBJ1-1, with D tentatively TRBD1 (5 bases). Between the trimmed V and J ends, which lost 6 bases and 4 bases, there was a span of 18 bases. Germline CDR1 SGHNT, CDR2 YENEEA. This CDR3 region has 15 residues. This CDR3 reads CASSSLGGRSTEAFF. For the CDR3, the DNA is TGTGCCAGCAGTTCGCTCGGGGGGAGGAGCACTGAAGCTTTCTTT. The full variable domain, completed using reference TRBV11-3 and TRBJ1-1, is EAGVVQSPRYKIIEKKQPVAFWCNPISGHNTLYWYLQNLGQGPELLIRYENEEAVDDSQLPKDRFSAERLKGVDSTLKIQPAELGDSAVYLCASSSLGGRSTEAFFGQGTRLTVV.